The 9 T cell receptor beta chains below were found in one sample sequenced in a study of blood T cell repertoires in COVID-19. The assay was immunoSEQ multiplex PCR, and TCRdb's table has in-frame clones only and misses some. Here the sample spans roughly 230,000 clones, approximately 84% being singletons. Sequenced: peripheral blood. These receptors were taken from a man in his fifties with active or convalescent COVID-19.

The chain combines TRBV30 with TRBJ1-1; maybe TRBD1 (6 bases). The CDR3 runs 15 residues. With 0 bases removed from V and 5 bases from J, the gap between germline ends came to 16 bases. CDR1 is GTSNPN, CDR2 SVGIG, per germline (reference sequence). The CDR3 loop is CAWSVLKGRGTEAFF. The DNA for the CDR3 is TGTGCCTGGAGTGTACTGAAGGGAAGGGGGACTGAAGCTTTCTTT.

This sequence joins TRBV30 and TRBJ2-2; D is possibly TRBD2 (5 bases). Trimming left V 0 bases short and J 1 base short, with 9 bases between. The CDR3 is 15 residues long. Germline loops: CDR1 GTSNPN, CDR2 SVGIG (reference sequence). The CDR3 DNA is TGTGCCTGGAGTGTACCCAGCGGGAACACCGGGGAGCTGTTTTTT. The encoded protein is CAWSVPSGNTGELFF.

V and J are TRBV5-1 and TRBJ1-6; 7 nucleotides line up with TRBD1. This CDR3 is built from 14 residues. V lost 5 bases and J lost 7; bases outside the gene matches: 6. Germline V lookup: CDR1 SGHRS, CDR2 YFSETQ. CDR3 coding DNA: TGCGCCAGCAGGTTGACACAGGGGAATTCACCCCTCCACTTT. Its translation is CASRLTQGNSPLHF.

The V gene is TRBV6-2 or TRBV6-3, the J gene TRBJ2-3; the match to TRBD2 covers 11 bases. With 2 bases clipped from V and 2 bases from J, the junction kept 12 bases outside the gene matches. The CDR3 length is 19 residues. Germline V gene sequence: CDR1 MNHEY, CDR2 SVGEGT. CDR3 bases: TGTGCCAGCAGTTACCGCAGACTAGCGGGGCTCGGGGTCACAGATACGCAGTATTTT. It yields the protein CASSYRRLAGLGVTDTQYF.

The chain employs TRBV7-9 and TRBJ2-3; TRBD2 matches at 13 bases. The J segment lost 5 bases and the V segment lost 4 bases, leaving 12 bases of the junction unmatched. This CDR3 region has 18 residues. Germline CDR1 is SEHNR and CDR2 is FQNEAQ (reference sequence). The CDR3 region is CASSSTTSGGAVGDTQYF. The CDR3 DNA sequence: TGTGCCAGCAGCTCGACTACTAGCGGGGGGGCCGTTGGAGATACGCAGTATTTT.

CDR3 residues: CASSDGSWARYGYTF. The CDR3 DNA is TGTGCCAGCAGCGACGGGAGTTGGGCCCGATATGGCTACACCTTC. This chain connects TRBV3-1 (or the pseudogene TRBV3-2) to TRBJ1-2; D is uncertain. The CDR3 is 15 amino acids. CDR1 is LGHDT, CDR2 YNNKEL, per germline (reference sequence). V dropped 5 bases and J dropped 5 bases, with 18 bases sitting between them.

The chain carries TRBV7-7 and TRBJ2-1; TRBD2 aligns across 9 bases. Looked up from germline, CDR1 is SSHAT and CDR2 is FNYEAQ (reference sequence). The CDR3 has 11 residues. Trimming cost V 5 bases and J 12 bases; bases outside gene matches: 2. CDR3 nucleotides: TGTGCCAGCAGCGCGGGGGGGCGGCAGTTCTTC. This gives the protein CASSAGGRQFF. Supplemented by reference TRBV7-7 and TRBJ2-1, the full variable domain reads GAGVSQSPRYKVTKRGQDVTLRCDPISSHATLYWYQQALGQGPEFLTYFNYEAQPDKSGLPSDRFSAERPEGSISTLTIQRTEQRDSAMYRCASSAGGRQFFGPGTRLTVL.

In DNA form, the CDR3 reads TGTGCCAGCAGCTTTGACAGGGGCCGTAACTATGGCTACACCTTC. Its translation is CASSFDRGRNYGYTF. V gene TRBV7-9 combines with J gene TRBJ1-2; 8 positions agree with TRBD1. This CDR3 contains 15 residues. CDR1 SEHNR and CDR2 FQNEAQ come from the germline V gene (reference sequence). Germline trimming cut 3 bases from V and 1 base from J; bases unmatched to any gene: 4. Variable domain in full (rest from reference TRBV7-9 and TRBJ1-2): DTGVSQNPRHKITKRGQNVTFRCDPISEHNRLYWYRQTLGQGPEFLTYFQNEAQLEKSRLLSDRFSAERPKGSFSTLEIQRTEQGDSAMYLCASSFDRGRNYGYTFGSGTRLTVV.

This chain links TRBV6-1 with TRBJ1-6; possible D gene TRBD1, 5 bases. The length of the CDR3 is 14 residues. Germline V gives CDR1 MNHNS, CDR2 SASEGT. V lost 1 base to trimming and J lost 14 bases, with 15 bases between them. CDR3 nucleotide sequence: TGTGCCAGCAGTGAAGTTGGGGACTTAGGATCCCTCCACTTT. Protein: CASSEVGDLGSLHF.